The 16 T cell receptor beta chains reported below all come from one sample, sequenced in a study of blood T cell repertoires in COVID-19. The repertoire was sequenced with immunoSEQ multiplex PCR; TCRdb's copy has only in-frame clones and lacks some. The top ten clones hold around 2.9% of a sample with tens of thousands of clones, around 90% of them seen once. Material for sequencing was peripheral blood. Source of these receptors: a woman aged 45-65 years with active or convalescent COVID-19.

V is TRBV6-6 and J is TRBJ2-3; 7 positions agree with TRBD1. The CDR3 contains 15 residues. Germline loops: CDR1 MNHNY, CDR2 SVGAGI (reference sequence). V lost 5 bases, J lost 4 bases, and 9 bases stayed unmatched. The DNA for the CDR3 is TGTGCCAGCAGTGGACAGGCCGGTATCCCAGATACGCAGTATTTT. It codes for CASSGQAGIPDTQYF.

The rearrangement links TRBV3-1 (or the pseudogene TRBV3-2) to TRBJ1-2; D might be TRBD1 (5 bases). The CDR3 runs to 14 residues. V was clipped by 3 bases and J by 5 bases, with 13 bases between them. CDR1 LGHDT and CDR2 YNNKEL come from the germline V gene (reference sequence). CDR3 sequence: CASSQGGGGYGYTF. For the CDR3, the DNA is TGTGCCAGCAGCCAGGGCGGGGGAGGTTATGGCTACACCTTC.

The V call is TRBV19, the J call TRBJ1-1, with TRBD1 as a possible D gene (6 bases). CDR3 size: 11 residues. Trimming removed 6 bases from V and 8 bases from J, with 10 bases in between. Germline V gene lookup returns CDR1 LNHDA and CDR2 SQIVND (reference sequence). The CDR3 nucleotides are TGTGCCAGTAGGAAAGGGACAGAAGCTTTCTTT. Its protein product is CASRKGTEAFF.

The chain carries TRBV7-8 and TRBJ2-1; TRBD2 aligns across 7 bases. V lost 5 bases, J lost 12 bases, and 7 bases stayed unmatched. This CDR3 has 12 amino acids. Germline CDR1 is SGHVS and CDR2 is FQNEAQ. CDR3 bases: TGTGCCAGCAGCCGGGGGGAGGGCCGGCAGTTCTTC. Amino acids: CASSRGEGRQFF.

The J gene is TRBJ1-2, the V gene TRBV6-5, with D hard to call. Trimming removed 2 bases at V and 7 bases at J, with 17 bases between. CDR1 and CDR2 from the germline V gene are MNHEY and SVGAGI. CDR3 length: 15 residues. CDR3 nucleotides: TGTGCCAGCAGTTACCGCGACGGGGTTGGGAGTGGCTACACCTTC. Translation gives CASSYRDGVGSGYTF.

CDR3 sequence: CATSRDNEAVRYF. The CDR3 DNA reads as TGTGCCACCAGCAGAGATAACGAGGCGGTTAGATACTTC. This chain links TRBV15 with TRBJ2-7; D is ambiguous. CDR1 LNHNV and CDR2 YYDKDF come from the germline V gene (reference sequence). The CDR3 totals 13 residues. Trimming shortened V by 0 bases and J by 13 bases, and 16 bases separated the two germline ends.

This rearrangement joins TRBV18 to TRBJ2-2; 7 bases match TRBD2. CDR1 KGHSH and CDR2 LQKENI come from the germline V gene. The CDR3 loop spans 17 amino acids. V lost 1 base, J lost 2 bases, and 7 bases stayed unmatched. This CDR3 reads CASSPRGLGINTGELFF. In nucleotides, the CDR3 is TGTGCCAGCTCACCACGAGGACTAGGGATTAACACCGGGGAGCTGTTTTTT.

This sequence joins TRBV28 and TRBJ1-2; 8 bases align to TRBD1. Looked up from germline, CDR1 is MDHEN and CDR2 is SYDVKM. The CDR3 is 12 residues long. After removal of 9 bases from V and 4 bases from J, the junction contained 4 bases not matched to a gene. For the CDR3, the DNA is TGTGCCAGTGGACAGGGAGTCTATGGCTACACCTTC. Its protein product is CASGQGVYGYTF.

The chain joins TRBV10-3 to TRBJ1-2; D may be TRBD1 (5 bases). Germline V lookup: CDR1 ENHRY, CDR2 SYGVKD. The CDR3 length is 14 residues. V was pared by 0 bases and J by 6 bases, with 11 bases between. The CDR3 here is CAISESGAGNGYTF. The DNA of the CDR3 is TGTGCCATCAGTGAGTCAGGGGCAGGGAATGGCTACACCTTC.

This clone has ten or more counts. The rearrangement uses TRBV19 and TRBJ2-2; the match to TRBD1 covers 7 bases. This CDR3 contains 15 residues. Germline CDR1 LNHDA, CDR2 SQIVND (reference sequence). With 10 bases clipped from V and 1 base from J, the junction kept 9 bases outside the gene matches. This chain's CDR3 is CATNLGTVNTGELFF. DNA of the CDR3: TGTGCCACCAACCTAGGGACAGTGAACACCGGGGAGCTGTTTTTT.

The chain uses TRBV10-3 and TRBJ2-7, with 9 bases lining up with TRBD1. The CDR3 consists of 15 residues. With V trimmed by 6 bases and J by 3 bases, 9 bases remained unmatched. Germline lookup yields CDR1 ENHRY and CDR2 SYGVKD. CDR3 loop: CAIRTGQGLGYEQYF. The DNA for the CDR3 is TGTGCCATCAGGACGGGACAGGGCCTTGGCTACGAGCAGTACTTC.

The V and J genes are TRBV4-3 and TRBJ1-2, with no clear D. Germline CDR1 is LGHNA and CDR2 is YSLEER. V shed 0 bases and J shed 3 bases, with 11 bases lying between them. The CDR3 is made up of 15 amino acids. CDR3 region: CASSQDHTAYYGYTF. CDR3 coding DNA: TGCGCCAGCAGCCAAGATCACACAGCCTACTATGGCTACACCTTC.

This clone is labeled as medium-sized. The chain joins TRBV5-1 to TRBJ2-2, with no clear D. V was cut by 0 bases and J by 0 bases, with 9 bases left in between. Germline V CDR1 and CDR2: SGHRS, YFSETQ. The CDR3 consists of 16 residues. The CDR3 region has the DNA TGCGCCAGCAGCTTGGCTGCGGTAACGAACACCGGGGAGCTGTTTTTT. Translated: CASSLAAVTNTGELFF.

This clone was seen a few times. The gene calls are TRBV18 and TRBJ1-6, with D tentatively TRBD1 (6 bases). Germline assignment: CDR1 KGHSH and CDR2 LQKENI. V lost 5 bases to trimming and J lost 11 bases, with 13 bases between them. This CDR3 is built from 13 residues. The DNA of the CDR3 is TGTGCCAGCTCAATCGGGCGGGGGCCACCCCTCCACTTT. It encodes CASSIGRGPPLHF.

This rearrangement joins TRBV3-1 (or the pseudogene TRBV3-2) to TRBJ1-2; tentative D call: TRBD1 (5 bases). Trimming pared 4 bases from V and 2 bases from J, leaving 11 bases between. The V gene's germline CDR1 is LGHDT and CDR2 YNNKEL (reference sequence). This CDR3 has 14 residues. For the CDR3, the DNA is TGTGCCAGCAGCCGGAGAAGGGGCAACTATGGCTACACCTTC. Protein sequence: CASSRRRGNYGYTF.

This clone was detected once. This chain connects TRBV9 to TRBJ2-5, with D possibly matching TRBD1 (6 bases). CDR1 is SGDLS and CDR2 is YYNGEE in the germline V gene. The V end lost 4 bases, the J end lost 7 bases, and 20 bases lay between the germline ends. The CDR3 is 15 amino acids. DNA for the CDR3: TGTGCCAGCAGCTCCATGGCAGGGGCCGTGGGGACCCAGTACTTC. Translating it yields CASSSMAGAVGTQYF.